This T cell receptor beta chain appears in the sequencing data of a study of metastatic and nonmetastatic thyroid tumors. TCRdb re-clonotyped the PCR reads through MiXCR. The sample has around 30,000 clones, more than 20% seen once. Ahead of thyroid surgery, no patient had received treatment of any kind. This clone was counted at least ten times. This receptor was taken from a female donor with papillary thyroid cancer or a benign thyroid nodule (not recorded which). Some clones in this sample may be carry-over from other donors' samples. The sequenced sample consisted of blood.

The CDR3 nucleotides read TGTGCCAGCTCACTTCGGGACAGACACAACAATGAGCAGTTCTTC. Its protein is CASSLRDRHNNEQFF. V is TRBV18 and J is TRBJ2-1, with 7 bases aligning to TRBD1. The CDR3 spans 15 residues. From germline, CDR1 is KGHSH and CDR2 LQKENI. V shed 4 bases and J 5 bases; nucleotides not matched to a gene: 8. The entire variable domain, with the rest obtained from reference TRBV18 and TRBJ2-1, is as follows: NAGVMQNPRHLVRRRGQEARLRCSPMKGHSHVYWYRQLPEEGLKFMVYLQKENIIDESGMPKERFSAEFPKEGPSILRIQQVVRGDSAAYFCASSLRDRHNNEQFFGPGTRLTVL.